Presented here are 32 T cell receptor beta chains from one specimen sequenced in a study of cytomegalovirus exposure and HLA in healthy donors. This PCR relied on a set of 60 Vbeta primers and 13 Jbeta primers. Sequenced by immunoSEQ multiplex PCR; TCRdb stores in-frame clones only, minus some. This table has roughly 150,000 clones, roughly 82% appearing once. Sequences were obtained from PBMCs. The receptors stem from a woman between 45 and 60 years old in good health and CMV-seropositive.

This chain joins TRBV14 and TRBJ1-6; no definite D call. CDR1 SGHDN and CDR2 FVKESK come from the germline V gene. The CDR3 loop spans 17 amino acids. V lost 1 base, J lost 3 bases, and 13 bases lay in between. The CDR3 loop is CASSQGTGISYNSPLHF. In nucleotides, the CDR3 is TGTGCCAGCAGCCAAGGCACGGGGATAAGCTATAATTCACCCCTCCACTTT. Full variable domain (rest looked up from reference TRBV14 and TRBJ1-6): EAGVTQFPSHSVIEKGQTVTLRCDPISGHDNLYWYRRVMGKEIKFLLHFVKESKQDESGMPNNRFLAERTGGTYSTLKVQPAELEDSGVYFCASSQGTGISYNSPLHFGNGTRLTVT.

This clone was found once. The chain combines TRBV9 with TRBJ2-7; a weak D match, TRBD1 (6 bases). This CDR3 spans 14 amino acids. Trimming pared 0 bases from V and 3 bases from J, leaving 10 bases between. Looked up from germline, CDR1 is SGDLS and CDR2 is YYNGEE. Written as DNA, the CDR3 is TGTGCCAGCAGCGTAGGAGACAGGAGCTACGAGCAGTACTTC. This translates into CASSVGDRSYEQYF.

This clone was found once. The gene calls are TRBV28 and TRBJ2-7, with D tentatively TRBD2 (5 bases). This CDR3 is built from 14 residues. Per germline, CDR1 MDHEN and CDR2 SYDVKM. Trimming took 5 bases from V and 0 from J, leaving 11 bases between them. The CDR3 protein is CASSGRGFSYEQYF. DNA of the CDR3: TGTGCCAGCAGTGGCCGAGGGTTCTCCTACGAGCAGTACTTC.

The CDR3 nucleotides read TGTGCCAGCAGTGGGGACAGGGCAAGCTATGGCTACACCTTC. It translates to CASSGDRASYGYTF. The chain recombines TRBV27 with TRBJ1-2, with 9 bases that match TRBD1. Germline-derived CDR1 and CDR2 are MNHEY and SMNVEV (reference sequence). V dropped 5 bases and J dropped 4; count of bases not matched to a gene: 5. CDR3 length: 14 amino acids.

The chain carries TRBV2 and TRBJ2-3; 9 nucleotides agree with TRBD2. V shed 1 base and J 4 bases; nucleotides not matched to a gene: 9. Germline V lookup: CDR1 SNHLY, CDR2 FYNNEI. The CDR3 consists of 17 residues. The CDR3 coding sequence is TGTGCCAGCAGTGAAGGTGGCCTAGCGGGGTGGGCAGATACGCAGTATTTT. It specifies CASSEGGLAGWADTQYF.

The chain has TRBV11-2 and TRBJ2-5; perhaps TRBD2 as D (6 bases). The J call may be faulty, since TRBJ2-7 better matches the DNA end. The V gene's germline CDR1 is SGHAT and CDR2 FQNNGV. The CDR3 totals 15 residues. The CDR3 protein is CASSLAAGRLYEQYF. CDR3 DNA: TGTGCCAGCAGCTTAGCGGCGGGGCGCCTCTACGAGCAGTACTTC.

The CDR3 loop is CASVSRGEQFF. CDR3 nucleotide sequence: TGTGCCAGTGTTTCCAGGGGTGAGCAGTTCTTC. The chain has TRBV2 and TRBJ2-1, with a tentative D call TRBD1 (6 bases). The V gene's germline CDR1 is SNHLY and CDR2 FYNNEI. This CDR3 contains 11 residues. With 9 bases removed from V and 9 bases from J, the gap between germline ends came to 12 bases. The variable domain in full, completed from reference TRBV2 and TRBJ2-1, reads EPEVTQTPSHQVTQMGQEVILRCVPISNHLYFYWYRQILGQKVEFLVSFYNNEISEKSEIFDDQFSVERPDGSNFTLKIRSTKLEDSAMYFCASVSRGEQFFGPGTRLTVL.

The chain is built from TRBV30 and TRBJ1-5; possibly TRBD1 for D (6 bases). The CDR3 sequence is 15 residues long. Trimming removed 3 bases from V and 4 bases from J, with 16 bases in between. Germline lookup yields CDR1 GTSNPN and CDR2 SVGIG (reference sequence). DNA of the CDR3: TGTGCCTGGAGCCGAGAGACAGGAATAAATCAGCCCCAGCATTTT. Translation gives CAWSRETGINQPQHF.

V gene TRBV7-2 combines with J gene TRBJ2-7, with D hard to call. Germline assignment: CDR1 SGHTA and CDR2 FQGNSA. The CDR3 totals 15 residues. The V gene lost 1 base and the J gene lost 7 bases, with 17 bases spanning the gap. As DNA, the CDR3 is TGTGCCAGCAGCTTAGAGGAAGCAGGTCGTCGGGAGCAGTACTTC. Translation gives CASSLEEAGRREQYF.

This chain uses TRBV7-9 with TRBJ1-4, with D perhaps TRBD1 (5 bases). This CDR3 comprises 18 residues. The V and J ends lost 5 bases and 7 bases respectively, with 26 bases between them. Germline CDR1 is SEHNR and CDR2 is FQNEAQ (reference sequence). The CDR3 region has the DNA TGTGCCAGCAGCAACCGGGCCCCTTTCGCCCGCGGGGGTGAAAAACTGTTTTTT. Translated, it gives CASSNRAPFARGGEKLFF. The full variable domain, its missing parts supplied by reference TRBV7-9 and TRBJ1-4, is DTGVSQNPRHKITKRGQNVTFRCDPISEHNRLYWYRQTLGQGPEFLTYFQNEAQLEKSRLLSDRFSAERPKGSFSTLEIQRTEQGDSAMYLCASSNRAPFARGGEKLFFGSGTQLSVL.

The chain couples TRBV29-1 to TRBJ2-4; 8 bases match TRBD1. The CDR3 spans 12 residues. Trimming removed 7 bases from V and 4 bases from J; junction bases left unmatched: 3. CDR1 is SQVTM and CDR2 is ANQGSEA in the germline V gene. The CDR3 sequence: CSAGTGKNIQYF. The DNA for the CDR3 is TGCAGCGCCGGGACAGGAAAAAACATTCAGTACTTC.

In this sample, this clone turned up once. V and J are TRBV19 and TRBJ1-5; D is perhaps TRBD1 (5 bases). V was trimmed by 4 bases and J by 4 bases, leaving 14 bases between them. This CDR3 is built from 15 residues. The germline V gene has CDR1 LNHDA and CDR2 SQIVND (reference sequence). Written as DNA, the CDR3 is TGTGCCAGTAGTACCAGCGACAGATCAAATCAGCCCCAGCATTTT. It is translated as CASSTSDRSNQPQHF.

The gene calls are TRBV19 and TRBJ2-3; TRBD1 matches at 8 bases. J lost 2 bases, V lost 2 bases, and 6 bases had no gene match. Germline V CDR1 and CDR2: LNHDA, SQIVND (reference sequence). This CDR3 is 16 amino acids long. The DNA for the CDR3 is TGTGCCAGTAGTATATGGGACAGGCGAACCACAGATACGCAGTATTTT. It specifies CASSIWDRRTTDTQYF.

V usage is TRBV6-1 and J usage is TRBJ1-2, with D possibly matching TRBD1 (5 bases). Trimming cost V 0 bases and J 5 bases, with 13 bases left between them. The CDR3 is made up of 15 amino acids. The germline V gene has CDR1 MNHNS and CDR2 SASEGT. DNA of the CDR3: TGTGCCAGCAGTGAAGCCAGTGCGGGGACTTATGGCTACACCTTC. Protein product: CASSEASAGTYGYTF.

This clone was observed a single time. The rearrangement joins TRBV19 to TRBJ1-5; possible D gene TRBD1, 5 bases. Germline V gene sequence: CDR1 LNHDA, CDR2 SQIVND (reference sequence). CDR3 length equals 18 residues. Between the trimmed V and J ends, which lost 3 bases and 1 base, there was a span of 19 bases. The CDR3 bases are TGTGCCAGTAGTATGGATTCCCTTGGTTCAGGGAGCAATCAGCCCCAGCATTTT. This sequence encodes CASSMDSLGSGSNQPQHF.

This chain uses TRBV5-8 with TRBJ1-5; D may be TRBD1 (6 bases). CDR3 length: 13 amino acids. The V end was cut by 0 bases, the J end by 7 bases, with 8 bases between. The germline gives CDR1 SGHTS, CDR2 YDEGEE. Here the CDR3 DNA reads TGTGCCAGCAGCTTGGGACAGGACCAGCCCCAGCATTTT. Translating it yields CASSLGQDQPQHF. Complete variable domain (other parts from reference TRBV5-8 and TRBJ1-5): EAGVTQSPTHLIKTRGQQATLRCSPISGHTSVYWYQQALGLGLQFLLWYDEGEERNRGNFPPRFSGRQFPNYSSELNVNALELEDSALYLCASSLGQDQPQHFGDGTRLSIL.

The table lists this clone with a count of one. In nucleotides, the CDR3 is TGTGCCAGCAGTTCTGACAGGGGGCGAAATGAAAAACTGTTTTTT. Translation gives CASSSDRGRNEKLFF. This chain uses TRBV6-5 with TRBJ1-4, with TRBD1 identical over 10 bases. V lost 4 bases, J lost 5 bases, and 4 bases stayed unmatched. CDR1 is MNHEY and CDR2 is SVGAGI in the germline V gene. The CDR3 covers 15 residues.

This clone has just one count. V gene TRBV5-1 combines with J gene TRBJ2-7; the D gene is possibly TRBD2 (6 bases). Germline V gene sequence: CDR1 SGHRS, CDR2 YFSETQ. The CDR3 contains 14 residues. Trimming took 0 bases from V and 2 from J, leaving 9 bases between them. DNA of the CDR3: TGCGCCAGCAGCTTGGGGCGGGGTCCCTACGAGCAGTACTTC. Translation: CASSLGRGPYEQYF.

V and J are TRBV4-3 and TRBJ2-7, with 9 bases fitting TRBD2. This CDR3 region has 15 residues. The V segment lost 1 base and the J segment 2 bases; nucleotides outside the gene matches: 3. Per germline, CDR1 LGHNA and CDR2 YSLEER. This CDR3 reads CASSQGLAVPYEQYF. CDR3 bases: TGCGCCAGCAGCCAAGGACTAGCGGTACCCTACGAGCAGTACTTC.

This chain joins TRBV6-6 and TRBJ2-3, with D possibly matching TRBD2 (6 bases). The V end lost 9 bases, the J end lost 3 bases, and 7 bases lay between the germline ends. CDR1 is MNHNY, CDR2 SVGAGI, per germline (reference sequence). The length of the CDR3 is 11 residues. The CDR3 region has the DNA TGTGCCAGTGGACTAACAGATACGCAGTATTTT. Amino acid sequence: CASGLTDTQYF.

The V and J genes are TRBV21-1 and TRBJ2-2; TRBD1, the D gene given by the table, was not confirmed from the DNA. TRBV21-1 constitutes a pseudogene. There are 15 residues in the CDR3. CDR3 nucleotide sequence: TGTGCCAGCAGCGAGGGACAGGGGAATGTCGGGGAGCTGTTTTTT. Its translation: CASSEGQGNVGELFF.

V and J are TRBV9 and TRBJ1-3; D is unresolved. The V end was cut by 0 bases, the J end by 2 bases, with 9 bases between. The CDR3 length is 15 residues. Germline V gene sequence: CDR1 SGDLS, CDR2 YYNGEE. CDR3 bases: TGTGCCAGCAGCGTAGACGGACTTACTGGAAACACCATATATTTT. It yields the protein CASSVDGLTGNTIYF.

This chain connects TRBV9 to TRBJ2-7; 9 bases match TRBD1. Germline V CDR1 and CDR2: SGDLS, YYNGEE. Trimming cost V 1 base and J 7 bases; bases outside gene matches: 9. The CDR3 extends over 15 amino acids. DNA for the CDR3: TGTGCCAGCAGCGTAAGTGCACAGGGGGCTCGGGAGCAGTACTTC. It codes for CASSVSAQGAREQYF.

This clone occurred once. The J gene is TRBJ1-4, the V gene TRBV12-2; TRBD1 reflects the table's D call only, with no check against the DNA. TRBV12-2 is reported as a pseudogene. The length of the CDR3 is 14 residues. CDR3 region: CASRTQGRNEKLFF. In nucleotides, the CDR3 is TGTGCAAGTCGCACTCAGGGAAGGAATGAAAAACTGTTTTTT.

The chain has TRBV19 and TRBJ1-5; D is ambiguous. With 7 bases removed from V and 4 bases from J, the gap between germline ends came to 17 bases. From germline, CDR1 is LNHDA and CDR2 SQIVND (reference sequence). The CDR3 consists of 15 residues. This CDR3 is CASTVFRRGNQPQHF. The CDR3 nucleotides read TGTGCCAGTACCGTTTTTAGGAGAGGGAATCAGCCCCAGCATTTT.

The J gene is TRBJ2-7, the V gene TRBV6-1; TRBD2 is a possible D gene (6 bases). The CDR3 length is 14 residues. CDR1 is MNHNS, CDR2 SASEGT, per germline. With 7 bases removed from V and 2 bases from J, the gap between germline ends came to 15 bases. CDR3 nucleotide sequence: TGTGCCAGCACAGACCGGAGGAGGGCCTACGAGCAGTACTTC. Its translation is CASTDRRRAYEQYF.

This clone was detected once. J is TRBJ2-5 and V is TRBV18; tentative D call: TRBD2 (6 bases). CDR1 is KGHSH and CDR2 is LQKENI in the germline V gene. The CDR3 spans 13 residues. The V and J ends lost 6 bases and 2 bases respectively, with 10 bases between them. The CDR3 sequence is CASSRGGQETQYF. CDR3 DNA: TGTGCCAGCTCGCGGGGTGGGCAAGAGACCCAGTACTTC. The full variable domain, with the rest looked up from reference TRBV18 and TRBJ2-5, is NAGVMQNPRHLVRRRGQEARLRCSPMKGHSHVYWYRQLPEEGLKFMVYLQKENIIDESGMPKERFSAEFPKEGPSILRIQQVVRGDSAAYFCASSRGGQETQYFGPGTRLLVL.

The gene calls are TRBV4-1 and TRBJ2-4; 8 bases are a match to TRBD2. The CDR3 has 18 amino acids. Germline V gene sequence: CDR1 MGHRA, CDR2 YSYEKL. The V and J ends lost 0 bases and 1 base, in that order; junction bases with no gene match: 8. CDR3 nucleotides: TGCGCCAGCAGCCAAGATCGGGAGGGGAATAGGGCCAAAAACATTCAGTACTTC. This sequence encodes CASSQDREGNRAKNIQYF.

Comments on this clone: At one of its ends the junction is not consistent with the germline gene, which may arise from a read error. The V call is TRBV27, the J call TRBJ2-1; 7 bases match TRBD1. CDR3 length equals 15 residues. In germline, CDR1 is MNHEY, CDR2 SMNVEV (reference sequence). For the CDR3, the DNA is TGTGCCAGCGGTTTGGACAGGTGGGCTTACAATGAGCAGTTCTTC. It specifies CASGLDRWAYNEQFF.

The rearrangement uses TRBV14 and TRBJ2-7, with D uncertain. V lost 0 bases and J lost 3, with 3 bases in between. Germline assignment: CDR1 SGHDN and CDR2 FVKESK. The CDR3 spans 12 residues. The CDR3 DNA reads as TGTGCCAGCAGCCAAGATCACTACGAGCAGTACTTC. This translates into CASSQDHYEQYF.

This clone occurred a few times. V gene TRBV4-1 combines with J gene TRBJ2-7; 8 bases are a match to TRBD1. Germline V CDR1 and CDR2: MGHRA, YSYEKL. The CDR3 is 15 residues long. V lost 0 bases, J lost 6 bases, and 7 bases stayed unmatched. CDR3 protein: CASSQEEGRGREQYF. CDR3 coding DNA: TGCGCCAGCAGCCAAGAGGAAGGCAGGGGGCGCGAGCAGTACTTC.

This clone has only a few counts. This chain uses TRBV7-9 with TRBJ1-1; possible D gene TRBD1, 6 bases. The V end was cut by 5 bases, the J end by 3 bases, with 16 bases between. Germline V gene lookup returns CDR1 SEHNR and CDR2 FQNEAQ (reference sequence). CDR3 length equals 15 residues. The CDR3 DNA sequence: TGTGCCAGCAGCCCTTGGGGGCGGTCGGACACTGAAGCTTTCTTT. Its protein is CASSPWGRSDTEAFF. Combining the CDR3 with reference TRBV7-9 and TRBJ1-1 gives the whole variable domain DTGVSQNPRHKITKRGQNVTFRCDPISEHNRLYWYRQTLGQGPEFLTYFQNEAQLEKSRLLSDRFSAERPKGSFSTLEIQRTEQGDSAMYLCASSPWGRSDTEAFFGQGTRLTVV.